This section outlines one T cell receptor beta chain sequence together with its context. CDR3 length: 16 amino acids. Germline V gives CDR1 MGHDK, CDR2 SYGVNS. Losses at the gene ends were 4 bases for V and 3 bases for J; bases not matched to a gene: 6. This record comes from a study of blood T cell repertoires in COVID-19. Whole-study context: From T cells, B-cell-depleted T cells, or PBMCs came the material, which was cDNA or gDNA.

Assay: immunoSEQ multiplex PCR; the TCRdb copy retains only in-frame clones and omits some. Counted here are around 180,000 clones, roughly 77% occurring once; the ten biggest clones make up around 17%. Sequences were obtained from PBMCs or T cells enriched from blood (not recorded which). The chain recombines TRBV25-1 with TRBJ1-3; 10 bases line up with TRBD1. This sequence was found in a woman aged 45 to 65 with acute COVID-19. The CDR3 sequence is CASSVDRGQGGNTIYF. Here the CDR3 DNA reads TGTGCCAGCAGTGTCGACAGGGGGCAAGGTGGAAACACCATATATTTT.